Below, 18 T cell receptor beta chains from the same sample are listed, as sequenced in a study of cytotoxic CD8 clonotypes in ibrutinib-treated CLL. This table comes from immunoSEQ multiplex PCR, and its TCRdb copy is limited to in-frame clones, with some not included. The sample consists of about 120,000 clones, approximately 83% of them appearing once. This material consisted of PBMCs, taken after 24 months of ibrutinib treatment. Receptors originate from a human donor with chronic lymphocytic leukemia.

V is TRBV27 and J is TRBJ1-2; 7 bases line up with TRBD1. The germline CDR1 and CDR2 sequences are MNHEY and SMNVEV (reference sequence). Trimming removed 3 bases from V and 8 bases from J; junction bases left unmatched: 18. This CDR3 spans 17 amino acids. The CDR3 DNA is TGTGCCAGCAGTTTGAGATCGACAGGGCGATCAACGGCGGGCTACACCTTC. It is translated as CASSLRSTGRSTAGYTF.

This clone occurred once. The chain couples TRBV14 to TRBJ2-5, with D perhaps assigned TRBD1 or TRBD2 (5 bases each). The CDR3 runs to 15 residues. V was cut by 1 base and J by 1 base, with 10 bases left in between. Germline CDR1 is SGHDN and CDR2 is FVKESK. Here the CDR3 reads CASSQGGTFQETQYF. CDR3 DNA sequence: TGTGCCAGCAGCCAAGGGGGGACCTTCCAAGAGACCCAGTACTTC.

The gene calls are TRBV11-2 and TRBJ1-1, with unresolved D. V dropped 0 bases and J dropped 7 bases, with 9 bases sitting between them. Germline CDR1 is SGHAT and CDR2 is FQNNGV. The CDR3 spans 13 residues. DNA of the CDR3: TGTGCCAGCAGCTTAGATACGCTAGGTGAAGCTTTCTTT. Encoded protein: CASSLDTLGEAFF.

This clone was seen a few times. The genes are TRBV2 and TRBJ1-4; D gene uncertain. The CDR3 totals 13 residues. The germline V gene encodes CDR1 SNHLY and CDR2 FYNNEI. V was pared by 11 bases and J by 11 bases, with 21 bases between. CDR3 sequence reads: CAVQADGSGKLFF. CDR3 nucleotides: TGTGCCGTACAAGCGGACGGTAGTGGGAAACTGTTTTTT.

J is TRBJ2-7 and V is TRBV7-9; either TRBD1 or TRBD2 may fit D (5 bases each). The CDR3 covers 13 residues. V shed 2 bases and J shed 3 bases, with 8 bases lying between them. In germline, CDR1 is SEHNR, CDR2 FQNEAQ (reference sequence). The CDR3: CASSLSGGYEQYF. CDR3 nucleotides: TGTGCCAGCAGCTTATCTGGGGGCTACGAGCAGTACTTC.

The J gene is TRBJ2-1, the V gene TRBV21-1; the DNA was not used to check the table's D call, TRBD1. TRBV21-1 is a pseudogene. The CDR3 runs to 19 residues. CDR3 in DNA: TGTGCCAGCTCAAAATACCGGGACAGGGGGCGAGGGTCCTACAATGAGCAGTTCTTC. Its translation is CASSKYRDRGRGSYNEQFF.

The chain joins TRBV7-9 to TRBJ2-5; D not resolved. V lost 3 bases and J 5 bases, leaving 7 bases between the germline ends. The germline V gene encodes CDR1 SEHNR and CDR2 FQNEAQ (reference sequence). The CDR3 runs to 12 residues. CDR3 sequence reads: CASSFERETQYF. Here the CDR3 DNA reads TGTGCCAGCAGCTTTGAAAGGGAGACCCAGTACTTC.

V gene TRBV4-3 combines with J gene TRBJ2-7; the D is unclear. The CDR3 sequence is 14 residues long. CDR1 and CDR2 (germline): LGHNA, YSLEER. V was clipped by 0 bases and J by 7 bases, with 13 bases between them. As DNA, the CDR3 is TGCGCCAGCAGCCAAGATCAGGCAATGGGGGAGCAGTACTTC. Protein product: CASSQDQAMGEQYF.

This clone has more than one count but fewer than ten. The J gene is TRBJ2-3, the V gene TRBV4-1; D not resolved. The ends were cut back, 4 bases at V and 1 base at J, with 12 bases in the middle. Germline assignment: CDR1 MGHRA and CDR2 YSYEKL. The CDR3 totals 15 residues. This CDR3 is CASSLENYGTDTQYF. The CDR3 bases are TGCGCCAGCAGCCTAGAGAACTACGGCACAGATACGCAGTATTTT.

CDR3 sequence: CASSPTDRGLQETQYF. The CDR3 bases are TGTGCCAGCAGTCCCACGGACAGGGGGCTCCAAGAGACCCAGTACTTC. The J gene is TRBJ2-5, the V gene TRBV28; 11 bases map to TRBD1. CDR3 size: 16 residues. Trimming removed 5 bases from V and 1 base from J; junction bases left unmatched: 6. Per the germline V gene, CDR1 is MDHEN and CDR2 is SYDVKM.

V and J are TRBV19 and TRBJ1-5; tentatively, D is TRBD1 (5 bases). The CDR3 has 13 residues. CDR1 is LNHDA, CDR2 SQIVND, per germline (reference sequence). Trimming stripped 3 bases from V and 5 bases from J, with 8 bases between. For the CDR3, the DNA is TGTGCCAGTAGTATCAGGGTAGATCAGCCCCAGCATTTT. Translating it yields CASSIRVDQPQHF. Full variable domain (missing parts from reference TRBV19 and TRBJ1-5): DGGITQSPKYLFRKEGQNVTLSCEQNLNHDAMYWYRQDPGQGLRLIYYSQIVNDFQKGDIAEGYSVSREKKESFPLTVTSAQKNPTAFYLCASSIRVDQPQHFGDGTRLSIL.

This chain links TRBV7-2 with TRBJ2-5; tentatively, D is TRBD1 or TRBD2 (5 bases each). This CDR3 comprises 14 residues. V lost 7 bases, J lost 7 bases, and 19 bases lay in between. Germline-derived CDR1 and CDR2 are SGHTA and FQGNSA. CDR3 sequence: CASIQNRGPGTQYF. The CDR3 nucleotides are TGTGCCAGCATACAGAACCGGGGCCCGGGGACCCAGTACTTC.

The V and J genes are TRBV10-3 and TRBJ2-2; TRBD1 agrees at 8 bases. V shed 8 bases, J shed 2 bases, and the junction held 7 bases outside the gene matches. Per germline, CDR1 ENHRY and CDR2 SYGVKD. This CDR3 is 15 amino acids long. In DNA form, the CDR3 reads TGTGCCATCTCAGGACAGGGTATTAACACCGGGGAGCTGTTTTTT. Translated: CAISGQGINTGELFF.

V gene TRBV27 combines with J gene TRBJ1-1; D gene unclear. Germline V lookup: CDR1 MNHEY, CDR2 SMNVEV (reference sequence). This CDR3 region has 13 residues. The V end was cut by 7 bases, the J end by 3 bases, with 12 bases between. In DNA form, the CDR3 reads TGTGCCAGCAAGGCGGAGACTTACACTGAAGCTTTCTTT. Its protein is CASKAETYTEAFF.

This chain uses TRBV4-1 with TRBJ2-7; 9 nucleotides align to TRBD2. Germline trimming cut 4 bases from V and 6 bases from J; bases unmatched to any gene: 13. The CDR3 is made up of 16 amino acids. CDR1 is MGHRA and CDR2 is YSYEKL in the germline V gene. CDR3 residues: CASSPESSGIPLEQYF. The CDR3 DNA sequence: TGCGCCAGCAGCCCCGAATCTAGCGGGATCCCCCTCGAGCAGTACTTC.

The V call is TRBV19, the J call TRBJ1-2; D is uncertain. V was pared by 8 bases and J by 1 base, with 5 bases between. The CDR3 spans 11 residues. Germline values: CDR1 LNHDA, CDR2 SQIVND (reference sequence). CDR3 sequence (DNA): TGTGCCAGTTCGGGTAACTATGGCTACACCTTC. Its protein product is CASSGNYGYTF. The entire variable domain, with the rest obtained from reference TRBV19 and TRBJ1-2, is as follows: DGGITQSPKYLFRKEGQNVTLSCEQNLNHDAMYWYRQDPGQGLRLIYYSQIVNDFQKGDIAEGYSVSREKKESFPLTVTSAQKNPTAFYLCASSGNYGYTFGSGTRLTVV.

The V call is TRBV27, the J call TRBJ2-7; the D is unclear. In germline, CDR1 is MNHEY, CDR2 SMNVEV (reference sequence). With 4 bases removed from V and 0 bases from J, the gap between germline ends came to 10 bases. The CDR3 has 14 residues. CDR3 bases: TGTGCCAGCAGTTACCGAAAGAGCTCCTACGAGCAGTACTTC. Translation: CASSYRKSSYEQYF.

This chain uses TRBV19 with TRBJ1-1; a possible D gene is TRBD1 (5 bases). The CDR3 spans 12 residues. Germline loops: CDR1 LNHDA, CDR2 SQIVND (reference sequence). V lost 6 bases and J lost 8, with 13 bases in between. Here the CDR3 DNA reads TGTGCCAGTAGAAGGGGTATTCGGGAAGCTTTCTTT. Residues: CASRRGIREAFF.